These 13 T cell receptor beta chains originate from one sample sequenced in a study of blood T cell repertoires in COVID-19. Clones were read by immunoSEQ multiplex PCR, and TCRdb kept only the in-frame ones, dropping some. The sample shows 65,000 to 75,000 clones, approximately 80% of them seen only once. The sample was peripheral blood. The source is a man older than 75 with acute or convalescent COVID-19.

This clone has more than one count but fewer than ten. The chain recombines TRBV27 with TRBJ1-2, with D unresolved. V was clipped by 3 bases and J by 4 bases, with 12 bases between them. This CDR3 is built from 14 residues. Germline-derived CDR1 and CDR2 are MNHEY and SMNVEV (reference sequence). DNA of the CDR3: TGTGCCAGCAGTTTTGGCGGGGATGGCTATGGCTACACCTTC. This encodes CASSFGGDGYGYTF.

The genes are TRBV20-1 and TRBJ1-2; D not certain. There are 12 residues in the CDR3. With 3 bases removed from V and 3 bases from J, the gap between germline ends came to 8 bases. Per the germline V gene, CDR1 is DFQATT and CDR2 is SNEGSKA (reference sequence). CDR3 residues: CSASSSDYGYTF. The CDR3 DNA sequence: TGCAGTGCTAGTTCGTCTGACTATGGCTACACCTTC.

The CDR3 protein is CASSAGQGAPYGYTF. CDR3 DNA: TGCGCCAGCAGCGCGGGACAGGGGGCCCCTTATGGCTACACCTTC. The rearrangement uses TRBV5-1 and TRBJ1-2; TRBD1 matches at 12 bases. CDR3 length: 15 amino acids. Germline V lookup: CDR1 SGHRS, CDR2 YFSETQ. V was clipped by 4 bases and J by 5 bases; unmatched bases: 6.

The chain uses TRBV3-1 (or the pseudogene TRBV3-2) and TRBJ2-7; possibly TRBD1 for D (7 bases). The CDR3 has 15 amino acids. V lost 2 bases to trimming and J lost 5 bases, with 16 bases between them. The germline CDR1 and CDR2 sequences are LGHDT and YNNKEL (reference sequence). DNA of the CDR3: TGTGCCAGCAGCCAAACTCTTCAGGGGGGTCACGAGCAGTACTTC. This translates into CASSQTLQGGHEQYF.

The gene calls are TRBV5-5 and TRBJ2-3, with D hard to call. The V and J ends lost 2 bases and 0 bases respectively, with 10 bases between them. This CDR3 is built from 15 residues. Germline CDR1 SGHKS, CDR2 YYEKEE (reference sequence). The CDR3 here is CASSLVAHSTDTQYF. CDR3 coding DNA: TGTGCCAGCAGCTTAGTGGCACATAGCACAGATACGCAGTATTTT.

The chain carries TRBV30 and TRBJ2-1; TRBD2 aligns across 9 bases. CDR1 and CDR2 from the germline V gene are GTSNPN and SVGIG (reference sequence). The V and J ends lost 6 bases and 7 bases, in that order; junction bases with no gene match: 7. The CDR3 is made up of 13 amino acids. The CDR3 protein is CACQRGAGNEQFF. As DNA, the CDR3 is TGTGCCTGTCAGCGGGGGGCCGGTAATGAGCAGTTCTTC. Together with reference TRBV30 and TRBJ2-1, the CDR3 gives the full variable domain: SQTIHQWPATLVQPVGSPLSLECTVEGTSNPNLYWYRQAAGRGLQLLFYSVGIGQISSEVPQNLSASRPQDRQFILSSKKLLLSDSGFYLCACQRGAGNEQFFGPGTRLTVL.

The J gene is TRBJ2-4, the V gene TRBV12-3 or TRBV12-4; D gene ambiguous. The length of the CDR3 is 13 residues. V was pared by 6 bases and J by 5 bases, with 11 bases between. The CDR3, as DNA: TGTGCCAGCAGCCCTTCACATCAAAACATTCAGTACTTC. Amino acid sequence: CASSPSHQNIQYF.

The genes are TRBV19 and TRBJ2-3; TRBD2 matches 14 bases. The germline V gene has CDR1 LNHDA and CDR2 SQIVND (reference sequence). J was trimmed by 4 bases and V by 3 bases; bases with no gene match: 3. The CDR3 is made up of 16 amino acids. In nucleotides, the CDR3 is TGTGCCAGTAGTATGGGACTAGCGGGAGAAGCAGATACGCAGTATTTT. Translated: CASSMGLAGEADTQYF.

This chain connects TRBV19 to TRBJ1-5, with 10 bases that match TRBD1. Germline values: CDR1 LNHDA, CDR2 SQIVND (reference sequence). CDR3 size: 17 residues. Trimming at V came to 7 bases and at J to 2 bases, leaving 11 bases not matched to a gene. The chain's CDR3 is CASTSTGQGGRNQPQHF. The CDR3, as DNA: TGTGCCAGTACCTCTACTGGACAGGGGGGTCGCAATCAGCCCCAGCATTTT.

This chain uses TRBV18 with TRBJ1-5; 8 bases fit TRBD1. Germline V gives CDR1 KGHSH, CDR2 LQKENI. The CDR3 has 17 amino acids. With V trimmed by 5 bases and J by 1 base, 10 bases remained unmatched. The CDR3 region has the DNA TGTGCCAGCTCAAGGACAGGGCAAGTCCGGAGCAATCAGCCCCAGCATTTT. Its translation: CASSRTGQVRSNQPQHF.

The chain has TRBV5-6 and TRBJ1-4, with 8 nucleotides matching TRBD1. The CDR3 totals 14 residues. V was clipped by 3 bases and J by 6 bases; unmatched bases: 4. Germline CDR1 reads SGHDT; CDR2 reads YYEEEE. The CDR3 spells CASSSRTGYEKLFF. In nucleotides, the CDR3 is TGTGCCAGCAGCTCGCGGACAGGGTATGAAAAACTGTTTTTT.

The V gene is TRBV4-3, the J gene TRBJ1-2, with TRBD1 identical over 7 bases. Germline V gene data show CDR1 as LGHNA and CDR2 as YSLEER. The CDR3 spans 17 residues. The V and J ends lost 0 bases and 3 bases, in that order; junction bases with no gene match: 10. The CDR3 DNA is TGCGCCAGCAGCCAAGAAGGGACAGTTTCGAGCTACTATGGCTACACCTTC. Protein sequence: CASSQEGTVSSYYGYTF.

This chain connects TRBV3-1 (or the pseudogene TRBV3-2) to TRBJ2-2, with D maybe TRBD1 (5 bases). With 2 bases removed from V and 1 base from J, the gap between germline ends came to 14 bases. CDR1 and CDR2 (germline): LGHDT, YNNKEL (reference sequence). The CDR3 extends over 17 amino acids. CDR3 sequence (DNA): TGTGCCAGCAGCCAAAATTATCGGCAGGGGAACACCGGGGAGCTGTTTTTT. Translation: CASSQNYRQGNTGELFF.